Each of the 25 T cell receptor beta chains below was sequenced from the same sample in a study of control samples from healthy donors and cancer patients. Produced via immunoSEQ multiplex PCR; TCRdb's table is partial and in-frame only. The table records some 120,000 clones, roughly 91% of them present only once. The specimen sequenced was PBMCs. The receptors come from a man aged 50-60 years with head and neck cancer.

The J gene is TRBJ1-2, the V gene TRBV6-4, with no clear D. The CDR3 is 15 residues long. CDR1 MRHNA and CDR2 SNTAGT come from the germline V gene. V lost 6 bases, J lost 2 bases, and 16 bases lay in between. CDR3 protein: CASSLSTETNYGYTF. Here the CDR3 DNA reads TGTGCCAGCAGCCTGTCAACAGAGACCAACTATGGCTACACCTTC.

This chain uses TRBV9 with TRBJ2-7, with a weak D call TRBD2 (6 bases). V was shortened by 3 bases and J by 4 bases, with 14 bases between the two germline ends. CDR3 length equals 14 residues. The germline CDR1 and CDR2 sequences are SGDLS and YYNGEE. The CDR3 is CASSGGTASYEQYF. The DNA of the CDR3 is TGTGCCAGCAGCGGCGGGACGGCGTCTTACGAGCAGTACTTC.

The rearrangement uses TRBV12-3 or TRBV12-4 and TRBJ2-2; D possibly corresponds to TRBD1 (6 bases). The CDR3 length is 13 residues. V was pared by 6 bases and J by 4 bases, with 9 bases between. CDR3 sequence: CASRGRGTGELFF. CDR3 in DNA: TGTGCCAGCAGGGGCAGGGGCACCGGGGAGCTGTTTTTT.

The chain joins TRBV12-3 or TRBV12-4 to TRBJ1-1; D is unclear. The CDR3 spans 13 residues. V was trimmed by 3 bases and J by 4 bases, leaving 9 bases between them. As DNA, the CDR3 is TGTGCCAGCAGTTTGGGTCGCCCCACTGAAGCTTTCTTT. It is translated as CASSLGRPTEAFF.

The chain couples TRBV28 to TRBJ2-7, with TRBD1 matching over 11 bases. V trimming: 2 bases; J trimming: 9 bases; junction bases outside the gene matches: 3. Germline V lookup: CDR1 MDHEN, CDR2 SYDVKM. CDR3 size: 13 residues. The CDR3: CASSLGDRGLQYF. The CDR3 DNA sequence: TGTGCCAGCAGTTTAGGGGACAGGGGGTTGCAGTACTTC.

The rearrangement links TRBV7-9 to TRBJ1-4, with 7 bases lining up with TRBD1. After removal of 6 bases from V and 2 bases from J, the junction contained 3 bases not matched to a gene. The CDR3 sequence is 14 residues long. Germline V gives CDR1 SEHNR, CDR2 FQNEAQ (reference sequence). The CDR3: CASRATGTNEKLFF. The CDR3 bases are TGTGCCAGCAGGGCGACAGGGACTAATGAAAAACTGTTTTTT.

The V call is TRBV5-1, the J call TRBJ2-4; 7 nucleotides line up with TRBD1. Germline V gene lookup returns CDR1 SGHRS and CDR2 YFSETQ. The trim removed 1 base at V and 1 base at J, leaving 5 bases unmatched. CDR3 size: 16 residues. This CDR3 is CASSLQGVGAKNIQYF. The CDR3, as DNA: TGCGCCAGCAGCTTGCAGGGGGTCGGGGCCAAAAACATTCAGTACTTC.

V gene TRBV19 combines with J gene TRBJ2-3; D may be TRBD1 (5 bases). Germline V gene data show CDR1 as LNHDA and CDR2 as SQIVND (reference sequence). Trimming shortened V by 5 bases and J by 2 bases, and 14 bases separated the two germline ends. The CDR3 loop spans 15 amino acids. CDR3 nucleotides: TGTGCCAGTAGTGTAGGGGTCTTATTCACAGATACGCAGTATTTT. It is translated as CASSVGVLFTDTQYF.

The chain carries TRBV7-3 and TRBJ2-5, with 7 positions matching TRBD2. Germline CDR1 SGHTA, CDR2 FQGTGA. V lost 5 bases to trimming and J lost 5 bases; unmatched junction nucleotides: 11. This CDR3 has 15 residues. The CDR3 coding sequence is TGTGCCAGCAGCCCCCAAGCGGGGACGGGCGAGACCCAGTACTTC. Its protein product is CASSPQAGTGETQYF.

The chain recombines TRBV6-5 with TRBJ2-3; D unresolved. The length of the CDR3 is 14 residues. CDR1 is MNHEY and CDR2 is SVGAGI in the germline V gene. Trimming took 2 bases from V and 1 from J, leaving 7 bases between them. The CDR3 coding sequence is TGTGCCAGCAGTTACGGCTTGGGCACAGATACGCAGTATTTT. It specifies CASSYGLGTDTQYF.

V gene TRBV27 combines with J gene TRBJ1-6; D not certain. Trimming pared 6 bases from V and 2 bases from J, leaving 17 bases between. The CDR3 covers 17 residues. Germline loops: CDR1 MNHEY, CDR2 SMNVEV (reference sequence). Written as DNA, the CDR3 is TGTGCCAGCAGCCCCCTCCTAGAGAGGGCCTATAATTCACCCCTCCACTTT. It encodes CASSPLLERAYNSPLHF.

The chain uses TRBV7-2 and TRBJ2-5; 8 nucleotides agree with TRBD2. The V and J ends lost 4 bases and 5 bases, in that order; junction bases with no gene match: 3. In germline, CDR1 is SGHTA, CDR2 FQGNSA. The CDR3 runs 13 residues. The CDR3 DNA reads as TGTGCCAGCAGCTCGGGGGGGTCCGAGACCCAGTACTTC. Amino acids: CASSSGGSETQYF.

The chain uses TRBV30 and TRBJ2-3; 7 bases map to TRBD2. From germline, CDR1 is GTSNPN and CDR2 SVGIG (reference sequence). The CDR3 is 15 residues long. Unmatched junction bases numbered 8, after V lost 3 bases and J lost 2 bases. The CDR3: CAWSRRGSATDTQYF. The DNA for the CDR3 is TGTGCCTGGAGCCGACGCGGGAGTGCCACAGATACGCAGTATTTT.

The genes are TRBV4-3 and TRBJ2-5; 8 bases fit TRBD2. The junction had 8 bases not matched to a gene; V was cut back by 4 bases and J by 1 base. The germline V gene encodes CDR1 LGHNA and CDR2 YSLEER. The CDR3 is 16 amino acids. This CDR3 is CASSPERRGVQETQYF. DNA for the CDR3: TGCGCCAGCAGCCCGGAAAGGCGGGGGGTCCAAGAGACCCAGTACTTC.

For the CDR3, the DNA is TGTGCCAGTACCCCGTCGGACAGGGCCATCACTGAAGCTTTCTTT. Translated: CASTPSDRAITEAFF. The chain links TRBV19 to TRBJ1-1; TRBD1 agrees at 8 bases. V lost 7 bases to trimming and J lost 4 bases; unmatched junction nucleotides: 11. Germline CDR1 LNHDA, CDR2 SQIVND (reference sequence). The CDR3 runs 15 residues. The full variable domain, completed using reference TRBV19 and TRBJ1-1, is DGGITQSPKYLFRKEGQNVTLSCEQNLNHDAMYWYRQDPGQGLRLIYYSQIVNDFQKGDIAEGYSVSREKKESFPLTVTSAQKNPTAFYLCASTPSDRAITEAFFGQGTRLTVV.

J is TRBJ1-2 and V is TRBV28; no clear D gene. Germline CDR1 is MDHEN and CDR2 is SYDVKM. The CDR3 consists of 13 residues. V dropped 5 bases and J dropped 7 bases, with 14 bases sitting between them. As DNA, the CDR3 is TGTGCCAGCAGTGTTGGGGTTTTAGGTGGCTACACCTTC. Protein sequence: CASSVGVLGGYTF.

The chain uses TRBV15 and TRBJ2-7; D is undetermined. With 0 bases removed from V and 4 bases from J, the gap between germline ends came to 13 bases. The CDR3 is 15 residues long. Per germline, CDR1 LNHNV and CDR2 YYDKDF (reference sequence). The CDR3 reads CATSRDPSAVYEQYF. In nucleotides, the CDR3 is TGTGCCACCAGCAGAGATCCCTCGGCCGTATACGAGCAGTACTTC.

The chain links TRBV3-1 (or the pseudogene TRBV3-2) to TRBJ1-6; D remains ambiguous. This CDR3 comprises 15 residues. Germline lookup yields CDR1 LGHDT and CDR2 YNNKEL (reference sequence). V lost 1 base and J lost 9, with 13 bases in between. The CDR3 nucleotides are TGTGCCAGCAGCCAAGTGGACCGGACCACTTCACCCCTCCACTTT. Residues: CASSQVDRTTSPLHF.

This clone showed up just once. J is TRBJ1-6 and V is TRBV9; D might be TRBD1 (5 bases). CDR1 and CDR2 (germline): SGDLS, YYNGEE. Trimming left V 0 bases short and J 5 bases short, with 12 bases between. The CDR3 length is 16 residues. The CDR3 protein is CASSVGGRANNSPLHF. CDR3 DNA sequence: TGTGCCAGCAGCGTAGGGGGCAGGGCTAATAATTCACCCCTCCACTTT.

DNA of the CDR3: TGTGCCAGCAGCATAGAGGGGAATCAGCCCCAGCATTTT. This sequence encodes CASSIEGNQPQHF. The chain joins TRBV6-5 to TRBJ1-5; a weak D match, TRBD1 (5 bases). V was shortened by 6 bases and J by 4 bases, with 10 bases between the two germline ends. Germline CDR1 and CDR2: MNHEY and SVGAGI. The CDR3 is made up of 13 amino acids.

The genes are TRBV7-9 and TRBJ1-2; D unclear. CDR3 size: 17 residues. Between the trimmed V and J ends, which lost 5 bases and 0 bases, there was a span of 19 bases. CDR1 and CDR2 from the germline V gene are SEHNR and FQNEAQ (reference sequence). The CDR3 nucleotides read TGTGCCAGCAGCCCGGTCCCCTCTGTAGGGACTAACTATGGCTACACCTTC. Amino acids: CASSPVPSVGTNYGYTF.

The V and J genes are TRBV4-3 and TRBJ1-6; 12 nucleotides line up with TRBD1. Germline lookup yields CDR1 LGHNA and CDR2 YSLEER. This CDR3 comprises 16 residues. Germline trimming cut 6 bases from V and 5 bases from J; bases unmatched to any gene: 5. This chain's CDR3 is CASSPGQGANNSPLHF. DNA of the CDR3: TGCGCCAGCAGTCCGGGACAGGGGGCGAATAATTCACCCCTCCACTTT.

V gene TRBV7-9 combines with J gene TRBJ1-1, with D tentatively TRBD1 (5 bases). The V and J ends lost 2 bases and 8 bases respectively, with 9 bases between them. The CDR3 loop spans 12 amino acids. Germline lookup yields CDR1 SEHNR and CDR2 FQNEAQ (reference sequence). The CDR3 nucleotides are TGTGCCAGCAGCTTAAGGGGAAGGGAAGCTTTCTTT. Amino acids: CASSLRGREAFF.

The CDR3 here is CASSPRGRDLTGELFF. Written as DNA, the CDR3 is TGTGCCAGTAGTCCCCGTGGGAGGGACCTCACCGGGGAGCTGTTTTTT. The chain combines TRBV19 with TRBJ2-2; 7 bases are shared with TRBD2. Germline V gene data show CDR1 as LNHDA and CDR2 as SQIVND (reference sequence). This CDR3 is built from 16 residues. The V segment lost 5 bases and the J segment 4 bases; nucleotides outside the gene matches: 10.

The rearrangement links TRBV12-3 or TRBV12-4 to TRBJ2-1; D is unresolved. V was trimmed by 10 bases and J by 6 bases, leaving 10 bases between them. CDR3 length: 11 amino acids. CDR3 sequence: CANGWPNEQFF. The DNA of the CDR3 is TGTGCCAACGGCTGGCCCAATGAGCAGTTCTTC.